This T cell receptor (beta chain) comes out of a study of cytomegalovirus exposure and HLA in healthy donors (dated by TCRdb to 2016 to 2017). Broadly, across the study: According to a later analysis, one platform produced both the 100 to 150 validation repertoires and the 700 or so repertoires of the first cohort. The study aimed to test whether cataloging public T cell receptors could reveal signatures of past pathogen exposure. A separate validation cohort of roughly 130 different subjects was used in addition to the roughly 670-subject first cohort. To predict cytomegalovirus infection status, the study combined high-throughput TCR immunosequencing, statistical association of individual TCRs with disease status, and machine learning. What the authors observed across the whole study: In both the original and validation cohorts, the classifier was reported to diagnose cytomegalovirus status with high specificity and sensitivity. A later analysis had no HLA typing for the validation cohort, so co-occurrence there was scored across all 110 or so repertoires. A few of the identified cytomegalovirus-associated TCR beta chains were confirmed in vitro to be specific for cytomegalovirus antigens. It was suggested by the authors that the approach could potentially be generalized to other disease states and immunological phenotypes. The study listed approximately 160 TCR beta chains as associated with cytomegalovirus. Of the cluster scores, 85% to 95% were above 0 in a later analysis, which found that TCRs clustered in the first cohort also tended to co-occur in the 110 or so validation repertoires. Most TCR sequences were observed very rarely across donors, whereas some public TCRs were present in many individuals.

In the case of this clone: Its antigen remains undetermined. No much larger clone exists at a distance of one base, and base qualities are not known.

The germline V gene provides CDR1 LGHNA and CDR2 YNFKEQ. The CDR3 measures 15 amino acids from cysteine to phenylalanine. The retained sequence is limited to the CDR3, 45 bases, with the frame set at the first base. The germline ends are 17 bases apart after V is trimmed by 4 bases and J by 5 bases. Donors formed part of the validation cohort, which comprised 120 or so subjects and was distinct from the first cohort of several hundred subjects. Libraries were constructed by the immunoSEQ multiplex PCR assay. The paper's processing steps were these. A statistical classification framework was built to diagnose cytomegalovirus status from the catalog of TCR beta chain sequences. Not all clones reach the TCRdb copy of this immuneACCESS table, which keeps in-frame sequences only. Checked studies attribute under half of the gap to unresolved V genes and leave the rest unexplained. The DNA was the basis for D and trimming; V, J and clone size are from that table. This sample lists roughly 130,000 clones; around nine tenths were detected once. About 1.5% of the sample goes to the ten largest clones.

The V and J genes are TRBV4-2 and TRBJ1-1; perhaps TRBD1 is the D gene, with 5 bases matching. The clonotype was recovered from a man aged 30 to 45 in good health and CMV-seronegative. The source material was PBMCs. CDR3 region: CASSLIPGSGTEAFF. The nucleotides are TGTGCCAGCAGCCTTATCCCAGGGTCTGGGACTGAAGCTTTCTTT.